This T cell receptor beta chain came from a study of blood T cell repertoires in COVID-19. The CDR3 has 16 amino acids. The table came from immunoSEQ multiplex PCR; TCRdb's copy has only in-frame clones and leaves some out. The data show over 200,000 clones, with 83% seen just once and roughly 2.6% held by the top ten. The material sequenced was peripheral blood. The rearrangement joins TRBV21-1 to TRBJ1-5; the D segment call TRBD1 is taken from the table without a DNA check. TRBV21-1 counts as a pseudogene. The receptor's source is a woman between 40 and 55 years old with active or convalescent COVID-19. CDR3 DNA: TGTGCCAGCAGCATCACAGGCCTCTTTCAAACTTTCCTCCAGCATTTT. This encodes CASSITGLFQTFLQHF.